This T cell receptor beta chain was captured in a study of OX40 agonist ivuxolimab in advanced cancers. Whole-study context: Ivuxolimab was administered intravenously to patients at 0.01 to 10 mg/kg every 2 weeks. Notes on the study in general: The authors did not determine the antigen specificity of the expanded peripheral T cells. CD4+ and CD8+ blood T cells expanded clonally by week 6 at 0.1 to 3.0 mg/kg.

As regards this clone: Its antigen is still unknown.

Blood draws occurred at baseline, cycle 4 day 1, and cycle 7 day 1. Clones were read by immunoSEQ multiplex PCR, and TCRdb kept only the in-frame ones, dropping some. The data contain approximately 89,000 clones, 70% to 90% of them singletons. This TCR derives from an adult with an advanced solid tumor such as melanoma, head and neck, liver or kidney cancer. The sample in question was CD4+ or CD8+ T cells sorted from blood, obtained in a trial of the OX40 agonist ivuxolimab.

CDR3 DNA sequence: TGTGCCAGCAGTAACACCGACAGTGCCTACGAGCAGTACTTC. This translates into CASSNTDSAYEQYF. J is TRBJ2-7 and V is TRBV6-6; TRBD1 is a possible D gene (5 bases). Germline V gene data show CDR1 as MNHNY and CDR2 as SVGAGI (reference sequence). CDR3 length: 14 amino acids. V lost 5 bases to trimming and J lost 2 bases, with 13 bases between them.